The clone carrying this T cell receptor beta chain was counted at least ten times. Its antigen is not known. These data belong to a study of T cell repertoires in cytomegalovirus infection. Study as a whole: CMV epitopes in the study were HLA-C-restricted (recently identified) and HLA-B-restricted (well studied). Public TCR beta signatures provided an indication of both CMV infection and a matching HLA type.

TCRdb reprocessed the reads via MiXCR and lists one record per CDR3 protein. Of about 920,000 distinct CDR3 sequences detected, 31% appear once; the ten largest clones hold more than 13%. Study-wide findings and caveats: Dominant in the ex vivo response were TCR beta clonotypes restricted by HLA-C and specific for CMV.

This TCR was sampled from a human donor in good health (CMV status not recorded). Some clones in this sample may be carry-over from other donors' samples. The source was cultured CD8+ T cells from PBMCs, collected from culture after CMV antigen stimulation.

CDR3 in amino acids: CASRNSGGKDTQYF. In DNA form, the CDR3 reads TGTGCCAGCAGAAATAGCGGGGGGAAAGATACGCAGTATTTT. V usage is TRBV12-3 or TRBV12-4 and J usage is TRBJ2-3; 10 bases agree with TRBD2. J gave up 5 bases and V 6 bases, and 5 bases lay outside the gene matches. The CDR3 has 14 residues.